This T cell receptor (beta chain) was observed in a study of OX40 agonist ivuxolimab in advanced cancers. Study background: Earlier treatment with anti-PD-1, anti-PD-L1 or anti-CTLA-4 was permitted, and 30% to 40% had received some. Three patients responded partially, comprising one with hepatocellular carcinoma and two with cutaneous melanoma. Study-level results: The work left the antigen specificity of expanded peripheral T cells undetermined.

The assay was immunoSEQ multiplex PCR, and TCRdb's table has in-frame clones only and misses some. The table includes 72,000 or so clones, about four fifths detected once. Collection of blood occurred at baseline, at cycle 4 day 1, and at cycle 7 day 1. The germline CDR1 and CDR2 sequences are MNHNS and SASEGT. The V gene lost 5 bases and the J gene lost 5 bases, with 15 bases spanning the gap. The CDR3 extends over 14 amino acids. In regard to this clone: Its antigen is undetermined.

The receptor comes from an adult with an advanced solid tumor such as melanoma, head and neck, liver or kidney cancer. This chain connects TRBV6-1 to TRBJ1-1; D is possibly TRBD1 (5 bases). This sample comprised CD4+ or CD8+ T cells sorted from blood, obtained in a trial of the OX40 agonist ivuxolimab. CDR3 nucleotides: TGTGCCAGCAGTCGTAACGGGGGGGTTACTGAAGCTTTCTTT. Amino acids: CASSRNGGVTEAFF.